The T cell receptor (beta chain) under discussion was sequenced for a study of T-cell memory formation after mild COVID-19 (dated by TCRdb to the early 2020s). Some background on the complete study: TCR sequence clusters from the two donors were found to be largely donor specific. In two donors, T-cell clones that expanded and contracted after mild COVID-19 were tracked by sequencing TCRalpha and TCRbeta repertoires over time. The cohort was made up of two young adult volunteers, one female and one male, who were previously healthy.

Reads for this sample came from an Illumina NovaSeq 6000. cDNA libraries for TCRalpha and TCRbeta were prepared by 5'RACE using constant-segment primers, with sample barcodes and unique molecular identifiers added. Trizol reagent was used to extract RNA from every sample. Libraries were amplified in two PCR steps, with a second sample barcode and Illumina TruSeq adapters added in the second step. Sequencing of the libraries was done on an Illumina NovaSeq, producing 2 x 150 bp paired-end reads. The original methods were these. Reads were demultiplexed and collapsed into UMI-guided consensus sequences with migec v1.2.7. With mixcr v2.1.11, UMI consensuses were aligned to TRA and TRB V and J templates and assembled into clonotypes. A clonotype was counted as expanded or contracted only when both edgeR and NoisET called the clonotype significant, with the noise models trained on biological replicates. For edgeR calls, the cutoffs were a false discovery rate-adjusted p below 0.01 and a log2 fold-change threshold of 1. As an exploratory analysis of dynamics, PCA with hierarchical clustering was applied to max-normalized trajectories of the 1000 most abundant clonotypes. Each responding clone was given a CD4 or CD8 phenotype based on the CD4+ and CD8+ repertoires, which had been sequenced separately. The public sequencing data were trimmed at Q25 with fastp and processed into clonotypes with MiXCR by TCRdb, which kept only in-frame beta chains. Duplicate CDR3 protein sequences are folded into a single record with the most common DNA and genes. TCRdb, not the authors, supplied the V and J calls. The sample records 150,000 to 200,000 distinct CDR3 sequences, around a third of which are singletons. More than 10% of the sample is held by the ten biggest clonotypes.

Concerning this clonotype: What this receptor recognizes is not known. Per-nucleotide qualities are absent, and no much larger clonotype sits a single base away.

The germline V gene encodes CDR1 SQVTM and CDR2 ANQGSEA. The cysteine opens and the phenylalanine closes a CDR3 of 13 amino acids. Only CDR3 DNA remains: 39 bases, in frame from the first base. V has 2 bases trimmed and J has 7 bases trimmed; junction bases matching no gene number 3. The investigation overall reported the following: Some responding clones were detected in pre-infection memory, suggesting pre-existing cross-reactive memory T cells joined the SARS-CoV-2 response. From day 15 to 85, contracting clones showed balanced CD4/CD8 phenotypes, whereas a second wave of clones that expanded from day 15 to 37 leaned towards CD4+. Contracting CD4+ clones appeared mostly in the CM and EM memory subsets, whereas CD8+ clones were enriched in EMRA. SARS-CoV-2 specificity was not confirmed for the second-wave clones peaking on day 37. The study included only a couple of mild cases, and larger cohorts that include severe cases with pre-infection samples were judged to be necessary.

PBMCs were isolated by Ficoll-Paque density gradient centrifugation. Sequenced: PBMCs or a T cell subset sorted from them (not recorded which). The source is an adult woman who had mild COVID-19 (a few samples of this study predate the infection). The sample titles of this study are shuffled in the database, so cell type and time point are left out; the donor was told from shared clones. The chain couples TRBV29-1 to TRBJ2-1; 9 bases in between match TRBD2. The CDR3 has the sequence CSVEFSGGNEQFF. The base sequence is TGCAGCGTTGAATTCAGCGGGGGGAATGAGCAGTTCTTC.